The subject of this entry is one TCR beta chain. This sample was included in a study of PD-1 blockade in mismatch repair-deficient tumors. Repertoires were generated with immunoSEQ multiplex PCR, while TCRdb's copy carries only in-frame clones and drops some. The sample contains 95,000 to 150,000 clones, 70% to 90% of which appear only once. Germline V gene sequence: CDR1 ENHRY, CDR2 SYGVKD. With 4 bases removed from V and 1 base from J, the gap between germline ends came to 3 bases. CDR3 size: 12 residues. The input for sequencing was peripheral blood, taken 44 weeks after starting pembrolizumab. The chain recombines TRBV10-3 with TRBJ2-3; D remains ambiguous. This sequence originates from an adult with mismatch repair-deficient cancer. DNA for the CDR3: TGTGCCATCAGTGCGGGCACAGATACGCAGTATTTT. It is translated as CAISAGTDTQYF.